Described below is a single TCR beta chain sequence and its context. Its antigen remains unknown. TCRdb keeps only in-frame clones here, not all; method: immunoSEQ multiplex PCR. The sample carries 100,000 to 150,000 clones, approximately 90% recorded once. The entry originates in a study of PD-1 blockade in mismatch repair-deficient tumors. Germline V CDR1 and CDR2: MGHRA, YSYEKL. The CDR3 totals 15 residues. The junction had 6 bases not matched to a gene; V was cut back by 3 bases and J by 7 bases. Study findings and constraints: After pembrolizumab, tumor-resident clones rose rapidly, then generally contracted before radiologic responses.

The genes are TRBV4-1 and TRBJ1-5; 10 bases are a match to TRBD1. The sample was peripheral blood, taken 44 weeks after starting pembrolizumab. The TCR originated in an adult with mismatch repair-deficient cancer. The CDR3 sequence is CASSQGDRGGQPQHF. The CDR3 nucleotides are TGCGCCAGCAGCCAGGGGGACAGGGGAGGACAGCCCCAGCATTTT.